This entry lists 31 T cell receptor beta chains sequenced from one sample in a study of cytomegalovirus exposure and HLA in healthy donors. 13 Jbeta primers and 60 Vbeta primers were used for the PCR. Here immunoSEQ multiplex PCR was the method, and the copy in TCRdb shows in-frame clones only, minus some. This sample has approximately 100,000 clones, with around four fifths found just once. Sample: PBMCs. Receptors originate from a woman between 35 and 50 years old in good health and CMV-seronegative.

J is TRBJ2-1 and V is TRBV19, with TRBD1 matching 8 bases. CDR3 size: 14 residues. Germline lookup yields CDR1 LNHDA and CDR2 SQIVND (reference sequence). V shed 3 bases and J 5 bases; nucleotides not matched to a gene: 3. The CDR3 DNA sequence: TGTGCCAGTAGTATCGGACAGGGACACAATGAGCAGTTCTTC. It yields the protein CASSIGQGHNEQFF. Supplemented by reference TRBV19 and TRBJ2-1, the full variable domain reads DGGITQSPKYLFRKEGQNVTLSCEQNLNHDAMYWYRQDPGQGLRLIYYSQIVNDFQKGDIAEGYSVSREKKESFPLTVTSAQKNPTAFYLCASSIGQGHNEQFFGPGTRLTVL.

The V and J genes are TRBV4-1 and TRBJ2-7; 8 bases are a match to TRBD1. CDR1 is MGHRA, CDR2 YSYEKL, per germline. Trimming at V came to 7 bases and at J to 6 bases, leaving 11 bases not matched to a gene. The CDR3 covers 14 residues. CDR3 DNA: TGCGCCAGCAATTTCCGACAGGGGACCGGCGAGCAGTACTTC. Translation gives CASNFRQGTGEQYF.

V usage is TRBV5-4 and J usage is TRBJ1-2, with D hard to call. This CDR3 region has 16 residues. The V end was cut by 3 bases, the J end by 8 bases, with 23 bases between. In germline, CDR1 is SGHNT, CDR2 YYREEE (reference sequence). CDR3: CASSSTNWELSRGYTF. In nucleotides, the CDR3 is TGTGCCAGCAGCTCGACCAACTGGGAGTTATCGAGAGGCTACACCTTC.

In its sample, this clone ranks as medium-sized (0.01 to 0.1%). The genes are TRBV5-1 and TRBJ2-1; the match to TRBD1 covers 10 bases. V gave up 4 bases and J gave up 8 bases; unmatched junction bases: 9. Germline-derived CDR1 and CDR2 are SGHRS and YFSETQ. The CDR3 is 15 amino acids. CDR3 protein: CASSIDRGLYDEQFF. DNA of the CDR3: TGCGCCAGCAGCATTGACAGGGGGCTATACGATGAGCAGTTCTTC.

The chain joins TRBV6-5 to TRBJ1-2; the D gene is possibly TRBD1 (6 bases). Trimming removed 0 bases from V and 0 bases from J, with 11 bases in between. The CDR3 is 16 amino acids. The V gene's germline CDR1 is MNHEY and CDR2 SVGAGI. The CDR3 DNA reads TGTGCCAGCAGTTACTCGGGGGCAGGGGCTAACTATGGCTACACCTTC. It codes for CASSYSGAGANYGYTF.

J is TRBJ2-3 and V is TRBV10-3; possible D gene TRBD2, 6 bases. This CDR3 region has 15 residues. The germline V gene encodes CDR1 ENHRY and CDR2 SYGVKD. Trimming left V 6 bases short and J 2 bases short, with 15 bases between. CDR3 sequence: CAISVLATTTDTQYF. The CDR3 coding sequence is TGTGCCATCAGCGTTCTAGCGACTACCACAGATACGCAGTATTTT.

This chain links TRBV7-2 with TRBJ1-1, with no clear D. V lost 0 bases and J 2 bases, leaving 10 bases between the germline ends. Germline loops: CDR1 SGHTA, CDR2 FQGNSA. This CDR3 has 15 amino acids. CDR3 nucleotides: TGTGCCAGCAGCTTAGCGATCAGGCCCAACACTGAAGCTTTCTTT. It yields the protein CASSLAIRPNTEAFF.

The chain joins TRBV18 to TRBJ1-1; 8 bases match TRBD1. The trim removed 4 bases at V and 6 bases at J, leaving 13 bases unmatched. The CDR3 runs 16 residues. CDR1 and CDR2 (germline): KGHSH, LQKENI. CDR3 sequence: CASSHDLNRGLAEAFF. DNA of the CDR3: TGTGCCAGCTCACATGACTTGAACAGGGGGTTGGCTGAAGCTTTCTTT.

The chain combines TRBV11-2 with TRBJ2-1; the match to TRBD2 covers 9 bases. The junction had 6 bases not matched to a gene; V was cut back by 2 bases and J by 7 bases. Per the germline V gene, CDR1 is SGHAT and CDR2 is FQNNGV. The CDR3 length is 15 residues. The CDR3 reads CASSLMASGNNEQFF. The DNA of the CDR3 is TGTGCCAGCAGCTTAATGGCTAGCGGGAATAATGAGCAGTTCTTC.

To note about this clone: One junction end disagrees with the germline gene, perhaps due to a read error. The rearrangement joins TRBV27 to TRBJ2-7; maybe TRBD2 (6 bases). The CDR3 contains 14 residues. Germline CDR1 reads MNHEY; CDR2 reads SMNVEV (reference sequence). The CDR3 nucleotides are TGTGCCAGCAGTCTATCGGGACTCATATACGAGCAGTACTTC. Protein sequence: CASSLSGLIYEQYF.

Only a few counts were recorded for this clone. The chain has TRBV9 and TRBJ2-2, with 10 bases aligning to TRBD1. This CDR3 is built from 15 residues. J was trimmed by 12 bases and V by 4 bases; bases with no gene match: 12. Germline CDR1 reads SGDLS; CDR2 reads YYNGEE. In DNA form, the CDR3 reads TGTGCCAGCAGCTCGCGACAGGGGGCCCCCCGAAAGCTGTTTTTT. It encodes CASSSRQGAPRKLFF.

CDR3 residues: CASSGDRGQSGYTF. The DNA of the CDR3 is TGCGCCAGCAGCGGAGACAGGGGGCAATCTGGCTACACCTTC. This chain links TRBV5-1 with TRBJ1-2, with 10 bases fitting TRBD1. The ends lost 4 bases at V and 7 bases at J; junction bases unmatched: 7. Germline V gene lookup returns CDR1 SGHRS and CDR2 YFSETQ. The CDR3 length is 14 residues.

The chain couples TRBV9 to TRBJ2-1; 13 bases are a match to TRBD2. The V segment lost 0 bases and the J segment 8 bases; nucleotides outside the gene matches: 11. The length of the CDR3 is 18 residues. The germline CDR1 and CDR2 sequences are SGDLS and YYNGEE. CDR3: CASSVGLQGTSGNYEQFF. DNA of the CDR3: TGTGCCAGCAGCGTAGGCTTGCAGGGGACTAGCGGGAACTATGAGCAGTTCTTC.

J is TRBJ2-1 and V is TRBV30; D may be TRBD1 (5 bases). CDR3 length: 12 amino acids. The germline V gene encodes CDR1 GTSNPN and CDR2 SVGIG (reference sequence). Trimming left V 5 bases short and J 8 bases short, with 13 bases between. The CDR3 sequence is CAWAQGLDEQFF. Written as DNA, the CDR3 is TGTGCCTGGGCCCAGGGCCTGGATGAGCAGTTCTTC.

The chain has TRBV13 and TRBJ2-7, with a tentative D call TRBD1 (6 bases). Between the trimmed V and J ends, which lost 6 bases and 4 bases, there was a span of 16 bases. CDR3 length equals 14 residues. Germline assignment: CDR1 PRHDT and CDR2 FYEKMQ (reference sequence). The CDR3 DNA reads TGTGCCAGCAGTGTACGGGACAAGAATTACGAGCAGTACTTC. Translation gives CASSVRDKNYEQYF.

The chain has TRBV7-9 and TRBJ2-3; D is undetermined. V was cut by 3 bases and J by 2 bases, with 9 bases left in between. The CDR3 contains 14 residues. The V gene's germline CDR1 is SEHNR and CDR2 FQNEAQ (reference sequence). CDR3 amino acids: CASSFQLHTDTQYF. The CDR3 nucleotides read TGTGCCAGCAGCTTTCAACTACACACAGATACGCAGTATTTT.

The chain's CDR3 is CASSRTVSGNTIYF. The CDR3 coding sequence is TGTGCCAGCAGCCGGACAGTCTCTGGAAACACCATATATTTT. The rearrangement uses TRBV28 and TRBJ1-3; tentatively, D is TRBD1 (6 bases). The CDR3 has 14 residues. V was pared by 6 bases and J by 0 bases, with 9 bases between. Per the germline V gene, CDR1 is MDHEN and CDR2 is SYDVKM.

V gene TRBV5-4 combines with J gene TRBJ2-3; D gene ambiguous. This CDR3 is built from 15 residues. Trimming cost V 1 base and J 0 bases, with 9 bases left between them. Germline assignment: CDR1 SGHNT and CDR2 YYREEE (reference sequence). The CDR3 DNA is TGTGCCAGCAGCTTGATATTTTCTAGCACAGATACGCAGTATTTT. Encoded protein: CASSLIFSSTDTQYF.

The chain is built from TRBV18 and TRBJ1-1; tentative D call: TRBD1 (6 bases). This CDR3 has 14 amino acids. Trimming stripped 3 bases from V and 1 base from J, with 9 bases between. Germline assignment: CDR1 KGHSH and CDR2 LQKENI. The CDR3 coding sequence is TGTGCCAGCTCACCCGGCAGGGGGAACACTGAAGCTTTCTTT. Amino acid sequence: CASSPGRGNTEAFF.

The sample holds one count of this clone. This chain connects TRBV28 to TRBJ2-2, with 10 bases aligning to TRBD2. CDR3 length: 15 amino acids. V lost 6 bases, J lost 7 bases, and 8 bases stayed unmatched. Germline V lookup: CDR1 MDHEN, CDR2 SYDVKM. The DNA for the CDR3 is TGTGCCAGCAGCCCCCGGACTAGCGGCGGCGGGGAGCTGTTTTTT. Translation: CASSPRTSGGGELFF.

J is TRBJ2-7 and V is TRBV4-1, with TRBD1 matching over 7 bases. This CDR3 spans 15 amino acids. The trim removed 1 base at V and 2 bases at J, leaving 5 bases unmatched. From germline, CDR1 is MGHRA and CDR2 YSYEKL. Written as DNA, the CDR3 is TGCGCCAGCAGCCAAGGACAGGGACCGGCCTACGAGCAGTACTTC. It yields the protein CASSQGQGPAYEQYF.

This clone has a single count. The chain recombines TRBV6-6 with TRBJ2-5; 9 bases match TRBD2. Germline-derived CDR1 and CDR2 are MNHNY and SVGAGI (reference sequence). J was trimmed by 0 bases and V by 5 bases; bases with no gene match: 7. The CDR3 sequence is 16 residues long. This CDR3 reads CASSTWTSAYQETQYF. The CDR3 DNA reads as TGTGCCAGCAGTACCTGGACTAGCGCGTACCAAGAGACCCAGTACTTC.

The chain couples TRBV5-4 to TRBJ2-2; no definite D call. Germline V gene lookup returns CDR1 SGHNT and CDR2 YYREEE (reference sequence). This CDR3 region has 16 residues. Trimming stripped 4 bases from V and 3 bases from J, with 16 bases between. The CDR3 spells CASSPGGAQDTGELFF. As DNA, the CDR3 is TGTGCCAGCAGCCCCGGTGGCGCCCAGGACACCGGGGAGCTGTTTTTT.

This clone appeared once. The chain is built from TRBV18 and TRBJ2-6; D gene uncertain. CDR3 length: 15 residues. V dropped 1 base and J dropped 0 bases, with 4 bases sitting between them. Germline V lookup: CDR1 KGHSH, CDR2 LQKENI. CDR3: CASSPRDSGANVLTF. CDR3 nucleotides: TGTGCCAGCTCACCACGAGACTCTGGGGCCAACGTCCTGACTTTC. Drawing the rest from reference TRBV18 and TRBJ2-6, the complete variable domain is NAGVMQNPRHLVRRRGQEARLRCSPMKGHSHVYWYRQLPEEGLKFMVYLQKENIIDESGMPKERFSAEFPKEGPSILRIQQVVRGDSAAYFCASSPRDSGANVLTFGAGSRLTVL.

This clone was seen more than once but under ten times. The CDR3 DNA reads as TGTGCCAGCAGGTCCACATCGAACACTGAAGCTTTCTTT. Protein product: CASRSTSNTEAFF. The J gene is TRBJ1-1, the V gene TRBV27; the D is unclear. V was clipped by 6 bases and J by 1 base, with 9 bases between them. The CDR3 contains 13 residues. Germline lookup yields CDR1 MNHEY and CDR2 SMNVEV (reference sequence).

The chain couples TRBV5-4 to TRBJ2-5; TRBD1 matches at 8 bases. The DNA end is a closer match to TRBJ2-7, so the J assignment may be wrong. CDR1 and CDR2 from the germline V gene are SGHNT and YYREEE (reference sequence). This CDR3 region has 16 residues. The CDR3 protein is CASSATSTGGRDEQYF. For the CDR3, the DNA is TGTGCCAGCAGCGCTACCTCCACAGGGGGAAGGGACGAGCAGTACTTC.

The genes are TRBV18 and TRBJ1-4; D is uncertain. The CDR3 contains 13 residues. V was cut by 5 bases and J by 5 bases, with 9 bases left in between. From germline, CDR1 is KGHSH and CDR2 LQKENI. The CDR3 spells CASSAGINEKLFF. The CDR3 bases are TGTGCCAGCTCAGCCGGGATCAATGAAAAACTGTTTTTT.

The genes are TRBV5-4 and TRBJ2-3; tentatively, D is TRBD2 (6 bases). Looked up from germline, CDR1 is SGHNT and CDR2 is YYREEE (reference sequence). Trimming cost V 0 bases and J 5 bases, with 22 bases left between them. This CDR3 is built from 18 residues. This CDR3 is CASSLADPVGGVRDTQYF. In DNA form, the CDR3 reads TGTGCCAGCAGCTTGGCAGACCCCGTGGGAGGTGTTAGAGATACGCAGTATTTT.

This clone was detected only a few times. CDR3: CASRTSHTYEQYF. The CDR3 DNA sequence: TGTGCCAGCAGGACTAGCCACACCTACGAGCAGTACTTC. V and J are TRBV27 and TRBJ2-7; 7 nucleotides agree with TRBD2. In germline, CDR1 is MNHEY, CDR2 SMNVEV (reference sequence). The CDR3 contains 13 residues. J lost 2 bases, V lost 6 bases, and 4 bases had no gene match.

The chain uses TRBV7-8 and TRBJ1-1, with 10 bases fitting TRBD1. Per the germline V gene, CDR1 is SGHVS and CDR2 is FQNEAQ. The CDR3 is made up of 15 amino acids. Losses at the gene ends were 5 bases for V and 5 bases for J; bases not matched to a gene: 8. In nucleotides, the CDR3 is TGTGCCAGCAGCGTTCGACAGGGGGCGAGAACTGAAGCTTTCTTT. Its translation: CASSVRQGARTEAFF.

The V call is TRBV9, the J call TRBJ1-1; D is unresolved. Trimming shortened V by 4 bases and J by 0 bases, and 19 bases separated the two germline ends. This CDR3 comprises 17 residues. Germline V gene data show CDR1 as SGDLS and CDR2 as YYNGEE. The CDR3 nucleotides read TGTGCCAGCAGCACTCTGGAGGCCGTTCTGATGAACACTGAAGCTTTCTTT. Its protein is CASSTLEAVLMNTEAFF.